A single sample is the source of the 24 T cell receptor beta chains below, sequenced in a study of blood T cells in healthy people across ages. A second 7 to 11 cycle PCR used barcoded and J-beta primers. Via MiXCR, TCRdb re-called the 5' RACE reads, giving one row per CDR3 protein. The sample holds 700,000 to 800,000 distinct CDR3 sequences, roughly 45% seen once. Specimen: blood. All receptors derive from a woman aged 60-70 years in good health.

The chain recombines TRBV2 with TRBJ2-5; 7 bases align to TRBD2. Germline-derived CDR1 and CDR2 are SNHLY and FYNNEI. The CDR3 loop spans 12 amino acids. Trimming removed 3 bases from V and 11 bases from J; junction bases left unmatched: 6. In DNA, the CDR3 is TGTGCCAGCAGTGAGGGGGGGGATGAGCAGTACTTC. It yields the protein CASSEGGDEQYF. Based on the CDR3 plus reference TRBV2 and TRBJ2-5, the full variable domain is EPEVTQTPSHQVTQMGQEVILRCVPISNHLYFYWYRQILGQKVEFLVSFYNNEISEKSEIFDDQFSVERPDGSNFTLKIRSTKLEDSAMYFCASSEGGDEQYFGPGTRLLVL.

This clonotype was seen only a few times. V usage is TRBV5-1 and J usage is TRBJ2-1; 10 bases agree with TRBD2. Germline CDR1 is SGHRS and CDR2 is YFSETQ. Trimming at V came to 4 bases and at J to 7 bases, leaving 8 bases not matched to a gene. The CDR3 extends over 15 amino acids. CDR3 residues: CASSTLAGEGNEQFF. In nucleotides, the CDR3 is TGCGCCAGCAGCACCCTAGCGGGGGAGGGAAATGAGCAGTTCTTC. Full variable domain (missing parts from reference TRBV5-1 and TRBJ2-1): KAGVTQTPRYLIKTRGQQVTLSCSPISGHRSVSWYQQTPGQGLQFLFEYFSETQRNKGNFPGRFSGRQFSNSRSEMNVSTLELGDSALYLCASSTLAGEGNEQFFGPGTRLTVL.

The V and J genes are TRBV30 and TRBJ2-1, with D hard to call. Trimming removed 1 base at V and 1 base at J, with 11 bases between. Germline loops: CDR1 GTSNPN, CDR2 SVGIG (reference sequence). The CDR3 covers 15 residues. The CDR3: CAWSAHEWSYNEQFF. The DNA for the CDR3 is TGTGCCTGGAGTGCACATGAGTGGTCCTACAATGAGCAGTTCTTC.

The J gene is TRBJ2-5, the V gene TRBV6-5, with 8 bases aligning to TRBD2. The CDR3 consists of 20 residues. The germline V gene has CDR1 MNHEY and CDR2 SVGAGI. The V gene end was trimmed by 4 bases and the J gene end by 0 bases; junction bases not matched to a gene: 19. CDR3 sequence (DNA): TGTGCCAGCAGTTCCCCAGGGAATAGCGGGATCGAATTATACCAAGAGACCCAGTACTTC. As protein: CASSSPGNSGIELYQETQYF.

This clonotype was recorded many times. The V and J genes are TRBV10-3 and TRBJ1-4; 11 positions match TRBD1. This CDR3 has 12 residues. With V trimmed by 10 bases and J by 8 bases, 3 bases remained unmatched. Germline V gene sequence: CDR1 ENHRY, CDR2 SYGVKD. In nucleotides, the CDR3 is TGTGCCACCGGGACAGGGGGGGAAAAACTGTTTTTT. Protein product: CATGTGGEKLFF.

This sequence joins TRBV7-9 and TRBJ2-3, with unresolved D. The germline V gene has CDR1 SEHNR and CDR2 FQNEAQ (reference sequence). The CDR3 is made up of 13 amino acids. V lost 11 bases, J lost 2 bases, and 14 bases lay in between. The CDR3 sequence: CAHGGFHTDTQYF. The DNA for the CDR3 is TGTGCCCACGGCGGCTTTCACACAGATACGCAGTATTTT.

This clonotype was recorded at least ten times. This chain links TRBV11-2 with TRBJ2-1; 7 nucleotides align to TRBD2. Germline values: CDR1 SGHAT, CDR2 FQNNGV. The CDR3 is 17 residues long. The V and J ends lost 1 base and 0 bases, in that order; junction bases with no gene match: 6. DNA for the CDR3: TGTGCCAGCAGCTTAGTTCGCGGGAGTACCTCCTACAATGAGCAGTTCTTC. Translated: CASSLVRGSTSYNEQFF.

For this clonotype: This sequence may be a read error, since a much larger clone differs from it by one base. V and J are TRBV5-1 and TRBJ2-5; 10 nucleotides match TRBD2. The end of the DNA is better explained by TRBJ2-1, so the J call may be wrong. CDR1 and CDR2 from the germline V gene are SGHRS and YFSETQ. The CDR3 extends over 15 amino acids. In DNA form, the CDR3 reads TGCGCCAGCAGCCCCGGACTAGCGGACGAAGAGACCCAGTTCTTC. Translating gives CASSPGLADEETQFF.

This clonotype has just one count. This chain uses TRBV7-2 with TRBJ1-2; 12 nucleotides line up with TRBD1. J gave up 7 bases and V 5 bases, and 14 bases lay outside the gene matches. Germline values: CDR1 SGHTA, CDR2 FQGNSA. The CDR3 consists of 17 residues. The CDR3 sequence: CASSPAGTGGLLGGYTF. The CDR3, as DNA: TGTGCCAGCAGCCCAGCCGGGACAGGGGGCCTCTTGGGTGGCTACACCTTC.

This clonotype has only a few counts. The genes are TRBV6-1 and TRBJ2-1; D is ambiguous. The J call is uncertain, as TRBJ2-7 better fits the DNA end. The CDR3 has 11 residues. CDR1 is MNHNS, CDR2 SASEGT, per germline. The CDR3 DNA follows: TGTGCCCTCAGCTCCTACAATGAGCAGTACTTC. It specifies CALSSYNEQYF.

This chain uses TRBV16 with TRBJ2-7, with TRBD2 matching over 10 bases. Germline lookup yields CDR1 KGHSY and CDR2 FQNENV. This CDR3 is built from 15 residues. Trimming at V came to 7 bases and at J to 7 bases, leaving 13 bases not matched to a gene. CDR3 loop: CASNPQAGGPQEQYF. The CDR3 DNA sequence: TGTGCCAGCAACCCTCAAGCGGGAGGGCCTCAAGAGCAGTACTTC.

The gene calls are TRBV7-9 and TRBJ1-1; D is undetermined. Trimming pared 5 bases from V and 3 bases from J, leaving 13 bases between. The CDR3 contains 14 residues. Germline values: CDR1 SEHNR, CDR2 FQNEAQ (reference sequence). CDR3 nucleotide sequence: TGTGCCAGCAGCATTACACGGGTCGACACTGAAGCTTTCTTT. Its protein is CASSITRVDTEAFF.

This clonotype showed up just a few times. The junction does not match germline at one end; this may be a read error. The chain combines TRBV12-3 or TRBV12-4 with TRBJ2-5; D possibly uses TRBD1 or TRBD2 (6 bases each). CDR3 size: 12 residues. The chain's CDR3 is CASTSGEETRYF. CDR3 DNA: TGTGCCAGCACCTCAGGGGAGGAGACCCGGTACTTC.

This clonotype was seen a few times. The J gene is TRBJ1-5, the V gene TRBV28, with 7 bases fitting TRBD1. Germline V gives CDR1 MDHEN, CDR2 SYDVKM. This CDR3 is built from 16 residues. After removal of 7 bases from V and 3 bases from J, the junction contained 12 bases not matched to a gene. CDR3 residues: CASKSPTGFINQPQHF. The CDR3 DNA follows: TGTGCCAGCAAATCTCCGACAGGGTTCATCAATCAGCCCCAGCATTTT.

This clonotype was counted ten times or more. J is TRBJ1-5 and V is TRBV25-1; D is uncertain. The CDR3 spans 13 residues. The germline CDR1 and CDR2 sequences are MGHDK and SYGVNS. Trimming took off 5 bases at V and 2 bases at J, with 7 bases between the two ends. The CDR3 sequence: CASSTDGNQPQHF. CDR3 in DNA: TGTGCCAGCAGTACGGACGGCAATCAGCCCCAGCATTTT.

CDR3 sequence (DNA): TGCAGTGCTAGATACCCCGGGACAGGCTACGAGCAGTACTTC. Translated: CSARYPGTGYEQYF. V gene TRBV20-1 combines with J gene TRBJ2-7; 8 bases are shared with TRBD1. Trimming took 2 bases from V and 3 from J; bases not matched to a gene: 6. The CDR3 is 14 residues long. Per the germline V gene, CDR1 is DFQATT and CDR2 is SNEGSKA (reference sequence).

V and J are TRBV24-1 and TRBJ2-1, with D perhaps matching TRBD2 (5 bases). This CDR3 spans 13 amino acids. V dropped 6 bases and J dropped 9 bases, with 14 bases sitting between them. The V gene's germline CDR1 is KGHDR and CDR2 SFDVKD. CDR3 sequence (DNA): TGTGCCACCAGTTCACGACTCGAGGGTGAGCAGTTCTTC. Its protein product is CATSSRLEGEQFF.

The gene calls are TRBV20-1 and TRBJ1-3; D is possibly TRBD1 (6 bases). Germline CDR1 DFQATT, CDR2 SNEGSKA (reference sequence). V lost 6 bases and J lost 2, with 14 bases in between. CDR3 length: 14 residues. DNA for the CDR3: TGCAGTGCCCCAAAGTCAGGGGCTGGAAACACCATATATTTT. It codes for CSAPKSGAGNTIYF.

The sample holds many counts of this clonotype. The V gene is TRBV6-5, the J gene TRBJ1-2, with D maybe TRBD1 (5 bases). There are 11 residues in the CDR3. Germline V CDR1 and CDR2: MNHEY, SVGAGI. Trimming took off 8 bases at V and 7 bases at J, with 11 bases between the two ends. The CDR3 is CASQGLFGYTF. As DNA, the CDR3 is TGTGCCAGCCAGGGCCTCTTTGGCTACACCTTC.

For this clonotype: The junction does not match germline at one end; this may be a read error. V and J are TRBV6-1 and TRBJ2-3; 8 bases agree with TRBD1. This CDR3 spans 18 amino acids. CDR1 and CDR2 from the germline V gene are MNHNS and SASEGT. CDR3 nucleotide sequence: TGTGCCAGCAGTGAAGCGACCAGGGGGCGAGGGGCCACAGATACACAGTATTTT. It is translated as CASSEATRGRGATDTQYF.

This CDR3 is CASSLARVNEQFF. The CDR3 DNA sequence: TGTGCCAGCAGCTTAGCGAGGGTCAATGAGCAGTTCTTC. The chain combines TRBV7-6 with TRBJ2-1; D is possibly TRBD2 (5 bases). Trimming left V 0 bases short and J 6 bases short, with 6 bases between. Germline V CDR1 and CDR2: SGHVS, FNYEAQ. The CDR3 consists of 13 residues.

This clonotype was observed a few times. The chain combines TRBV12-3 or TRBV12-4 with TRBJ2-7; weak D call: TRBD1 (6 bases). The CDR3 sequence is 14 residues long. Trimming cost V 3 bases and J 3 bases, with 12 bases left between them. The CDR3 loop is CASSFGTNDYEQYF. The CDR3 DNA follows: TGTGCCAGCAGTTTTGGGACAAATGACTACGAGCAGTACTTC.

As regards this clonotype: The CDR3 ends on some other residue instead of the conserved phenylalanine or tryptophan, so this is likely a read error. This chain links TRBV4-3 with TRBJ1-1; possible D gene TRBD1, 6 bases. The germline V and J ends were trimmed by 2 bases and 7 bases, with 14 bases remaining between them. Germline assignment: CDR1 LGHNA and CDR2 YSLEER. The CDR3 spans 14 residues. CDR3 in amino acids: CASSQTGGQFEAFS. CDR3 nucleotides: TGCGCCAGCAGCCAAACGGGGGGCCAGTTTGAAGCTTTCTCT.

The chain couples TRBV20-1 to TRBJ2-7; TRBD1 aligns across 8 bases. The CDR3 totals 14 residues. Trimming took 0 bases from V and 7 from J; bases not matched to a gene: 8. Germline V gene lookup returns CDR1 DFQATT and CDR2 SNEGSKA (reference sequence). This CDR3 reads CSARDRQGYNEQYF. The DNA for the CDR3 is TGCAGTGCTAGAGATAGACAGGGGTACAATGAGCAGTACTTC.